This T cell receptor beta chain was observed in a study of cytotoxic CD8 clonotypes in ibrutinib-treated CLL. Study-wide background: Investigators reported some 25 partial and 2 complete responses; after median about 74 months, roughly 15 patients remained remitted and 12 progressed. Response samples were taken after a median around eleven months of treatment, range 6 to 36. Study-wide results and limits: Clonality showed a rise at ibrutinib response that reversed toward baseline at progression.

This CDR3 spans 16 amino acids. Germline-derived CDR1 and CDR2 are SGHTA and FQGNSA. Trimming stripped 2 bases from V and 1 base from J, with 13 bases between. For this clone: The target antigen is unknown.

This table comes from immunoSEQ multiplex PCR, and its TCRdb copy is limited to in-frame clones, with some not included. Of more than 85,000 clones in the sample, around 73% were seen once. Material: PBMCs, obtained after 12 months of ibrutinib treatment. The chain recombines TRBV7-2 with TRBJ2-3, with D perhaps being TRBD1 or TRBD2 (6 bases each). This TCR came from a human donor with chronic lymphocytic leukemia. The CDR3 DNA is TGTGCCAGCAGCTTAATTGGGGGGCCGGGCACAGATACGCAGTATTTT. Translated: CASSLIGGPGTDTQYF.